This T cell receptor (beta chain) was sequenced during a study of blood T cell repertoires in COVID-19. Looking at the study overall: Nucleic acid was either cDNA or gDNA, and it came from T cells, B-cell-depleted T cells, or PBMCs.

Germline CDR1 LNHDA, CDR2 SQIVND (reference sequence). The CDR3 has 15 residues. V dropped 3 bases and J dropped 10; count of bases not matched to a gene: 9. Measured with immunoSEQ multiplex PCR; TCRdb has only the in-frame clones, and not every one. This sample carries about 160,000 clones, approximately 91% of them seen once, and the ten largest clones take roughly 2%. In its sample, this clone was seen a few times. The sequence derives from a man aged 18 to 35 with acute or convalescent COVID-19. Material: peripheral blood. The rearrangement uses TRBV19 and TRBJ1-6; 7 nucleotides match TRBD1. In DNA form, the CDR3 reads TGTGCCAGTAGTATCGATACAGGGGAGCACTCACCCCTCCACTTT. Translation gives CASSIDTGEHSPLHF.